This paragraph reports one T cell receptor beta chain. Its antigen is undetermined. The second PCR ran about 6 to 11 cycles with a sample-barcoded 5' primer and J-beta primers. Each cDNA molecule received a tag from a template-switch adaptor that had 12 random nucleotides. TCRdb reprocessed the 5' RACE reads with MiXCR, giving one entry per CDR3 protein. The repertoire holds 1.2 million to 1.5 million distinct CDR3 sequences, with 45% to 70% as singletons. The record originates from a study of blood T cells in healthy people across ages. Study findings and constraints: Donors of long life had a larger count of naive CD4+ cells and greater diversity than aged donors. The study found TCR beta diversity correlated strongly with naive T cell percentage.

In germline, CDR1 is DFQATT, CDR2 SNEGSKA (reference sequence). V gave up 3 bases and J gave up 1 base; unmatched junction bases: 3. The CDR3 loop spans 14 amino acids. The clonotype was recovered from a young man in good health. The gene calls are TRBV20-1 and TRBJ2-3, with 8 bases lining up with TRBD2. Source material: blood. Written as DNA, the CDR3 is TGCAGTGCTAGGTTAGCGGGGCGCACAGATACGCAGTATTTT. Translation gives CSARLAGRTDTQYF.